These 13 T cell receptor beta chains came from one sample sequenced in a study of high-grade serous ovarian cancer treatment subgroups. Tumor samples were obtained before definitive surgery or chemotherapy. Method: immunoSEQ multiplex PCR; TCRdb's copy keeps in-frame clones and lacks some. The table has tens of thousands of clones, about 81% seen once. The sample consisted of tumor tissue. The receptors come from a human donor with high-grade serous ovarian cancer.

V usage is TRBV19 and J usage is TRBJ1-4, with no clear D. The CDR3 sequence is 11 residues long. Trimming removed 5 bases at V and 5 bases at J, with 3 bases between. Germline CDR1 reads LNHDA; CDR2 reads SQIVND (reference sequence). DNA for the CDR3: TGTGCCAGTAGTCGCAATGAAAAACTGTTTTTT. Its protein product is CASSRNEKLFF. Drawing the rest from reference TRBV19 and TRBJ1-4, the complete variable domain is DGGITQSPKYLFRKEGQNVTLSCEQNLNHDAMYWYRQDPGQGLRLIYYSQIVNDFQKGDIAEGYSVSREKKESFPLTVTSAQKNPTAFYLCASSRNEKLFFGSGTQLSVL.

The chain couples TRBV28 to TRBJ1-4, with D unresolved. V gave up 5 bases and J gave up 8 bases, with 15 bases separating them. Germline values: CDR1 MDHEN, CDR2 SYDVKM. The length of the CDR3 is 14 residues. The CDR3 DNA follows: TGTGCCAGCAGTATAGGGCCTTATCGGGAAAAACTGTTTTTT. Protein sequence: CASSIGPYREKLFF. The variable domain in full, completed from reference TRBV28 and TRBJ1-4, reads DVKVTQSSRYLVKRTGEKVFLECVQDMDHENMFWYRQDPGLGLRLIYFSYDVKMKEKGDIPEGYSVSREKKERFSLILESASTNQTSMYLCASSIGPYREKLFFGSGTQLSVL.

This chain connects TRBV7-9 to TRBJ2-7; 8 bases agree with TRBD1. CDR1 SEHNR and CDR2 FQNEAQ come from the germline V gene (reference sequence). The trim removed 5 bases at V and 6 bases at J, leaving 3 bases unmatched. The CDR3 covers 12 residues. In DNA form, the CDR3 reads TGTGCCAGCAGCGCTACAGGGGGCGAGCAGTACTTC. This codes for CASSATGGEQYF. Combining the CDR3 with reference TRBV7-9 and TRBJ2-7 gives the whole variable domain DTGVSQNPRHKITKRGQNVTFRCDPISEHNRLYWYRQTLGQGPEFLTYFQNEAQLEKSRLLSDRFSAERPKGSFSTLEIQRTEQGDSAMYLCASSATGGEQYFGPGTRLTVT.

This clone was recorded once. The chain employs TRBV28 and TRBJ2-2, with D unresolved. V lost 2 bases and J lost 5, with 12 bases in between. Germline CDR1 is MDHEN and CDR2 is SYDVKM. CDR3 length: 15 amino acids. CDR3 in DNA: TGTGCCAGCAGTTTACGGACCCTTAGGACCGGGGAGCTGTTTTTT. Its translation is CASSLRTLRTGELFF. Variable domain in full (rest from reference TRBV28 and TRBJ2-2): DVKVTQSSRYLVKRTGEKVFLECVQDMDHENMFWYRQDPGLGLRLIYFSYDVKMKEKGDIPEGYSVSREKKERFSLILESASTNQTSMYLCASSLRTLRTGELFFGEGSRLTVL.

DNA for the CDR3: TGTGCCAGCAGCAAACTAGCCCGAGAGACCCAGTACTTC. Protein sequence: CASSKLARETQYF. The chain joins TRBV6-5 to TRBJ2-5; possible D gene TRBD2, 6 bases. V was cut by 6 bases and J by 4 bases, with 12 bases left in between. The CDR3 loop spans 13 amino acids. CDR1 and CDR2 (germline): MNHEY, SVGAGI.

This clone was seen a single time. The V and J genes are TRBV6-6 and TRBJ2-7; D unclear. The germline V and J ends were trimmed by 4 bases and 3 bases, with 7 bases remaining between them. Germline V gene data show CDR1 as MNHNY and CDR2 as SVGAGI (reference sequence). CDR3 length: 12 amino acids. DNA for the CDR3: TGTGCCAGCAGTTTGGACGGCTACGAGCAGTACTTC. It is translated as CASSLDGYEQYF.

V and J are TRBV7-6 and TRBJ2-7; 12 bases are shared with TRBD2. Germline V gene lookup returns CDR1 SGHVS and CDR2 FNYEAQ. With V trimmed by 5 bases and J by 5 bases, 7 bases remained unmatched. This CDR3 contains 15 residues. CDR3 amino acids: CASSAELAGGDEQYF. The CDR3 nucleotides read TGTGCCAGCAGCGCTGAACTAGCGGGAGGAGACGAGCAGTACTTC.

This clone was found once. As DNA, the CDR3 is TGTGCCAGCGAAAGGAGCTCCTATAATTCACCCCTCCACTTT. Amino acid sequence: CASERSSYNSPLHF. The rearrangement joins TRBV2 to TRBJ1-6, with no clear D. The ends were cut back, 8 bases at V and 0 bases at J, with 8 bases in the middle. CDR3 length equals 14 residues. Germline V gives CDR1 SNHLY, CDR2 FYNNEI.

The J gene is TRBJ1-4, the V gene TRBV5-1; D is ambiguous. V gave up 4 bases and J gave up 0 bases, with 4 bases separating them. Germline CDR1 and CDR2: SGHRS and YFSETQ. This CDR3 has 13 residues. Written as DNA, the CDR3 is TGCGCCAGCAGCGGGACAACTAATGAAAAACTGTTTTTT. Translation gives CASSGTTNEKLFF. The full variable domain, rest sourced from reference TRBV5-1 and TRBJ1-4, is KAGVTQTPRYLIKTRGQQVTLSCSPISGHRSVSWYQQTPGQGLQFLFEYFSETQRNKGNFPGRFSGRQFSNSRSEMNVSTLELGDSALYLCASSGTTNEKLFFGSGTQLSVL.

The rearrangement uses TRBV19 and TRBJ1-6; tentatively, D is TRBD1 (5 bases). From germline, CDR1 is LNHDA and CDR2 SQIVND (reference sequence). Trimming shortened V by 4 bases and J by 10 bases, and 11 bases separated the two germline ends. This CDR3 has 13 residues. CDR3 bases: TGTGCCAGTAGTAGCAGGGTAACCTCACCCCTCCACTTT. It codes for CASSSRVTSPLHF.

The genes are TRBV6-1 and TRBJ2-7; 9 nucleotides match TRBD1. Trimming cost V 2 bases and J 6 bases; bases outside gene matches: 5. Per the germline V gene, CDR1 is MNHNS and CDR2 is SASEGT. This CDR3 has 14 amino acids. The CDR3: CASSELNRGREQYF. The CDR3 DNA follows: TGTGCCAGCAGTGAACTTAACAGGGGGCGCGAGCAGTACTTC.

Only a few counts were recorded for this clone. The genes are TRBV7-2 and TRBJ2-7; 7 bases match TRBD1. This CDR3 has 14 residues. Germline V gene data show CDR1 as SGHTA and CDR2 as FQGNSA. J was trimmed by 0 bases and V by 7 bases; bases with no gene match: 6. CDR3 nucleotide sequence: TGTGCCAGCAACCCACAGGGGAGCTCCTACGAGCAGTACTTC. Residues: CASNPQGSSYEQYF.

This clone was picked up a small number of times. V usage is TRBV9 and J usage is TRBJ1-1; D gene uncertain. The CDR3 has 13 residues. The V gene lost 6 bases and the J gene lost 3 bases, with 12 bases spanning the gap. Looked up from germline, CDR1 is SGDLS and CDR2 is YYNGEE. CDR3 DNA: TGTGCCAGCACCGGGTTTTTCGACACTGAAGCTTTCTTT. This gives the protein CASTGFFDTEAFF.